This is a list of T cell receptor beta chains from one sample in a study of T-cell reconstitution after alpha-beta-depleted transplantation in children. TCRdb called the PCR reads again in MiXCR, with one record for every CDR3 protein. Altogether about 610,000 distinct CDR3 sequences are present, about 11% being singletons, with the ten largest covering 3.5% to 5%. The sequencing used PBMCs from the stem cell graft donor, collected from the stem cell graft. These TCRs come from a human donor who donated a stem cell graft to a child with acute myeloid leukemia. Both conserved end residues are part of each CDR3. Each record gives: CDR3 length, clone size, D gene, V gene, J gene, CDR3 DNA, CDR3 protein. A D gene is named only where the DNA matches it firmly. Clone size is shown for a subset of rows, as once, few, many or a class of expanded clone.

len: 16
abundance: few
d_gene: TRBD2
v_gene: TRBV6-5
j_gene: TRBJ2-1
CDR3nt: TGTGCCAGCAGCCCGACTAGCGGTCCGGACTACAATGAGCAGTTCTTC
CDR3aa: CASSPTSGPDYNEQFF

len: 14
abundance: NA
d_gene: NA
v_gene: TRBV28
j_gene: TRBJ1-4
CDR3nt: TGTGCCAGCAGTATCAGGGAGGTAAAGGAAAAACTGTTTTTT
CDR3aa: CASSIREVKEKLFF

len: 16
abundance: many
d_gene: NA
v_gene: TRBV6-5
j_gene: TRBJ2-1
CDR3nt: TGTGCCAGCAGCCCGACAGACAAGGGCCGGAACAATGAGCAGTTCTTC
CDR3aa: CASSPTDKGRNNEQFF

len: 11
abundance: NA
d_gene: NA
v_gene: TRBV20-1
j_gene: TRBJ1-5
CDR3nt: TGCAGTGCCTCAGGGGATCAGCCCCAGCATTTT
CDR3aa: CSASGDQPQHF

len: 16
abundance: NA
d_gene: TRBD2
v_gene: TRBV6-2/TRBV6-3
j_gene: TRBJ2-3
CDR3nt: TGTGCCAGCAGCCCTACGACTAGCGGGGGGGGCGATACGCAGTATTTT
CDR3aa: CASSPTTSGGGDTQYF

len: 14
abundance: many
d_gene: NA
v_gene: TRBV20-1
j_gene: TRBJ1-1
CDR3nt: TGCAGTGCTAGAGTGGGGAGGAGAGTAGAGAAAGCTTTCTTT
CDR3aa: CSARVGRRVEKAFF

len: 15
abundance: NA
d_gene: NA
v_gene: TRBV7-9
j_gene: TRBJ2-5
CDR3nt: TGTGCCAGCAGCTTCCGCGCATCGCAATACGAGACCCAGTACTTC
CDR3aa: CASSFRASQYETQYF

len: 17
abundance: NA
d_gene: TRBD2
v_gene: TRBV7-2
j_gene: TRBJ2-5
CDR3nt: TGTGCCAGCAGCTTAGCGGGACTAGCCCGAAACCAAGAGACCCAGTACTTC
CDR3aa: CASSLAGLARNQETQYF

len: 16
abundance: NA
d_gene: NA
v_gene: TRBV7-2
j_gene: TRBJ2-4
CDR3nt: TGTGCCAGCAGCTTAGTTGGGCGGGTAGCCAAAAACATTCAGTACTTC
CDR3aa: CASSLVGRVAKNIQYF

len: 16
abundance: few
d_gene: NA
v_gene: TRBV12-5
j_gene: TRBJ1-5
CDR3nt: TGTGCTAGTGGTTTGGGGCCGGACATTAGCAATCAGCCCCAGCATTTT
CDR3aa: CASGLGPDISNQPQHF

len: 13
abundance: few
d_gene: NA
v_gene: TRBV12-3/TRBV12-4
j_gene: TRBJ2-1
CDR3nt: TGTGCCAGCAGGCCGGACTGGCTCAATGAGCAGTTCTTC
CDR3aa: CASRPDWLNEQFF

len: 16
abundance: few
d_gene: TRBD2
v_gene: TRBV5-6
j_gene: TRBJ2-3
CDR3nt: TGTGCCAGCAGCTTGGTGGCGGGAGTGGGGGCAGATACGCAGTATTTT
CDR3aa: CASSLVAGVGADTQYF

len: 17
abundance: NA
d_gene: NA
v_gene: TRBV5-1
j_gene: TRBJ2-4
CDR3nt: TGCGCCAGCAGCCCCTTGGGGGGGGCGAAGGCGGGAAACATTCAGTACTTC
CDR3aa: CASSPLGGAKAGNIQYF

len: 13
abundance: many
d_gene: NA
v_gene: TRBV20-1
j_gene: TRBJ2-7
CDR3nt: TGCAGTGCGAATACCGGGACAATAGCCGAGCAGTACTTC
CDR3aa: CSANTGTIAEQYF

len: 16
abundance: few
d_gene: TRBD2
v_gene: TRBV7-2
j_gene: TRBJ2-7
CDR3nt: TGTGCCAGCAGCTTGGGCTCGGCGGGAGGAAGCTACGAGCAGTACTTC
CDR3aa: CASSLGSAGGSYEQYF

len: 14
abundance: many
d_gene: TRBD1
v_gene: TRBV27
j_gene: TRBJ1-4
CDR3nt: TGTGCCAGCAGGCGACAGGGGGCAAGGGAAAAACTGTTTTTT
CDR3aa: CASRRQGAREKLFF

len: 13
abundance: few
d_gene: NA
v_gene: TRBV7-9
j_gene: TRBJ2-1
CDR3nt: TGTGCCAGCAGCTTAATTATTAGCGGTGAGCAGTTCTTC
CDR3aa: CASSLIISGEQFF

len: 14
abundance: NA
d_gene: NA
v_gene: TRBV20-1
j_gene: TRBJ2-2
CDR3nt: TGCAGTGCTAGTTTGCGGGGGAACACCGGGGAGCTGTTTTTT
CDR3aa: CSASLRGNTGELFF

len: 14
abundance: many
d_gene: NA
v_gene: TRBV5-1
j_gene: TRBJ2-1
CDR3nt: TGCGCCAGCAGCTTGGTACCGGACAAGGGTGAGCAGTTCTTC
CDR3aa: CASSLVPDKGEQFF

len: 13
abundance: NA
d_gene: NA
v_gene: TRBV7-2
j_gene: TRBJ2-7
CDR3nt: TGTGCCAGCAGCTCTAGGGTATTCTACGAGCAGTACTTC
CDR3aa: CASSSRVFYEQYF

len: 13
abundance: few
d_gene: NA
v_gene: TRBV30
j_gene: TRBJ2-1
CDR3nt: TGTGCCTGGAGTGTAATGGGTGCTGTTGAGCAGTTCTTC
CDR3aa: CAWSVMGAVEQFF

len: 14
abundance: once
d_gene: NA
v_gene: TRBV15
j_gene: TRBJ2-7
CDR3nt: TGTGCCACCAGCTATCCGGGACCATCCTACGAGCAGTACTTC
CDR3aa: CATSYPGPSYEQYF

len: 15
abundance: NA
d_gene: NA
v_gene: TRBV20-1
j_gene: TRBJ1-1
CDR3nt: TGCAGTGCTAGCCCTCCTCCGCCGGCCCTCACTGAAGCTTTCTTT
CDR3aa: CSASPPPPALTEAFF

len: 16
abundance: few
d_gene: TRBD2
v_gene: TRBV7-9
j_gene: TRBJ2-2
CDR3nt: TGTGCCAGCAGCTTTCTAGCGGGAGGCCGGGCCGGGGAGCTGTTTTTT
CDR3aa: CASSFLAGGRAGELFF

len: 15
abundance: many
d_gene: TRBD1
v_gene: TRBV7-9
j_gene: TRBJ1-4
CDR3nt: TGTGCCAGCAGCCTGATGACAGGGCTTCGGGAAAAACTGTTTTTT
CDR3aa: CASSLMTGLREKLFF

len: 13
abundance: many
d_gene: NA
v_gene: TRBV12-3/TRBV12-4
j_gene: TRBJ2-5
CDR3nt: TGTGCCAGCAGTTTACTGGAGGGAGAGACCCAGTACTTC
CDR3aa: CASSLLEGETQYF

len: 16
abundance: many
d_gene: TRBD2
v_gene: TRBV24-1
j_gene: TRBJ2-7
CDR3nt: TGTGCCACCAGTGACCCTACTAGCGGGAGGGTCTACGAGCAGTACTTC
CDR3aa: CATSDPTSGRVYEQYF

len: 16
abundance: few
d_gene: TRBD1
v_gene: TRBV30
j_gene: TRBJ1-2
CDR3nt: TGTGCCTGGAGTGTACGAGGGACAGCGTCTCCGTGGGGCTACACCTTC
CDR3aa: CAWSVRGTASPWGYTF

len: 17
abundance: NA
d_gene: NA
v_gene: TRBV7-7
j_gene: TRBJ2-7
CDR3nt: TGTGCTAGCAGCTTAGGGCCTCCGGGGCCAAACTCCTACGAGCAGTACTTC
CDR3aa: CASSLGPPGPNSYEQYF

len: 13
abundance: few
d_gene: NA
v_gene: TRBV28
j_gene: TRBJ2-7
CDR3nt: TGTGCCAGCAGTTTTGCTGGCTCCTACGAGCAGTACTTC
CDR3aa: CASSFAGSYEQYF

len: 13
abundance: NA
d_gene: NA
v_gene: TRBV29-1
j_gene: TRBJ2-2
CDR3nt: TGCAGCGTAGCCGCCCGGGGCACCGGGGAGCTGTTTTTT
CDR3aa: CSVAARGTGELFF

len: 12
abundance: few
d_gene: NA
v_gene: TRBV24-1
j_gene: TRBJ2-1
CDR3nt: TGTGCCACCAGTGAACAGAGGAATGAGCAGTTCTTC
CDR3aa: CATSEQRNEQFF

len: 17
abundance: many
d_gene: TRBD1
v_gene: TRBV6-5
j_gene: TRBJ1-2
CDR3nt: TGTGCCAGCAGTTACTTCCCAGGGACAGGTACCAGCTATGGCTACACCTTC
CDR3aa: CASSYFPGTGTSYGYTF

len: 14
abundance: many
d_gene: NA
v_gene: TRBV4-3
j_gene: TRBJ1-2
CDR3nt: TGCGCCAGCAGCCAAGACGCCGGTCGATATGGCTACACCTTC
CDR3aa: CASSQDAGRYGYTF

len: 16
abundance: few
d_gene: TRBD2
v_gene: TRBV5-1
j_gene: TRBJ2-3
CDR3nt: TGCGCCAGCAGCTCGACTAGCTTTGCTAGCACAGATACGCAGTATTTT
CDR3aa: CASSSTSFASTDTQYF

len: 14
abundance: many
d_gene: NA
v_gene: TRBV7-9
j_gene: TRBJ1-4
CDR3nt: TGTGCCAGCAGTCCCGGGGGCGGTAATGAAAAACTGTTTTTT
CDR3aa: CASSPGGGNEKLFF

len: 15
abundance: NA
d_gene: TRBD2
v_gene: TRBV20-1
j_gene: TRBJ2-1
CDR3nt: TGCTGTGCCCCCCAGTCGTCTAGCGGGAGTGATGAGCAGTTCTTC
CDR3aa: CCAPQSSSGSDEQFF

len: 15
abundance: few
d_gene: NA
v_gene: TRBV5-1
j_gene: TRBJ2-1
CDR3nt: TGCGCCAGCAGCTTGCGGGGACTGGACTACAATGAGCAGTTCTTC
CDR3aa: CASSLRGLDYNEQFF

len: 13
abundance: many
d_gene: NA
v_gene: TRBV10-3
j_gene: TRBJ2-3
CDR3nt: TGTGCCATCAGTGCCTCTCGCACAGATACGCAGTATTTT
CDR3aa: CAISASRTDTQYF

len: 15
abundance: NA
d_gene: TRBD2
v_gene: TRBV7-2
j_gene: TRBJ2-7
CDR3nt: TGTGCCAGCAGCCCGCGGGGGGACTCGAAATACGAGCAGTACTTC
CDR3aa: CASSPRGDSKYEQYF

len: 16
abundance: many
d_gene: NA
v_gene: TRBV5-6
j_gene: TRBJ2-3
CDR3nt: TGTGCCAGCAGTTATGAGGACATCGCATACACAGATACGCAGTATTTT
CDR3aa: CASSYEDIAYTDTQYF